This T cell receptor beta chain was documented in a study of identical twins. CDR1 LGHDT and CDR2 YNNKEL come from the germline V gene (reference sequence). The CDR3 contains 12 residues. V dropped 1 base and J dropped 8 bases, with 7 bases sitting between them. Ten or more counts support this clonotype. One entry per CDR3 protein, called by TCRdb with MiXCR from the 5' RACE reads. The sample has approximately 220,000 distinct CDR3 sequences; under 10% are singletons. Healthy Caucasians supplied all donations. The data also belong to a second study, concerning yellow fever vaccine responses in identical twins.

The chain links TRBV3-1 to TRBJ2-3; D is uncertain. The source is a woman between 18 and 30 years old in good health. Sequencing used memory (CD45RO+) T cells sorted from blood. The CDR3 bases are TGTGCCAGCAGCCAAGGGGTCGGTACGCAGTATTTT. This encodes CASSQGVGTQYF.